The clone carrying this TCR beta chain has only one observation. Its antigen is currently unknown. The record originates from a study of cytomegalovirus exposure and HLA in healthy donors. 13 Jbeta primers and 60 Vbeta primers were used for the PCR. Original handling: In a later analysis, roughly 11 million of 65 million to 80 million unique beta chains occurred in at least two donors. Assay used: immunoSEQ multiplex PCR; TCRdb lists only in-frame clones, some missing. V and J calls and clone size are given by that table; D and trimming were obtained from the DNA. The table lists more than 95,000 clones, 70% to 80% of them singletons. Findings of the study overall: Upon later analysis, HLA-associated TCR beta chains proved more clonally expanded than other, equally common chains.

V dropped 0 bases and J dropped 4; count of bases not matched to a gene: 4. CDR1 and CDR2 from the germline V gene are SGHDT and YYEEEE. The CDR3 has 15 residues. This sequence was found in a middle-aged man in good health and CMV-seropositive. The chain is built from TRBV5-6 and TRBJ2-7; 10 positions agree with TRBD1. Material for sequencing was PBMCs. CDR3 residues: CASSLATGGRYEQYF. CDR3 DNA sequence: TGTGCCAGCAGCTTGGCGACAGGGGGCCGTTACGAGCAGTACTTC.